The 26 T cell receptor beta chains below all came from one sample that was sequenced in a study of blood T cell repertoires in COVID-19. The table came from immunoSEQ multiplex PCR; TCRdb's copy has only in-frame clones and leaves some out. Counted here are 150,000 to 200,000 clones, roughly 80% occurring once; the ten biggest clones make up around 7.3%. The source material was peripheral blood. The receptors come from a woman in her 70s with COVID-19, enrolled during active disease.

The chain recombines TRBV5-4 with TRBJ2-5, with 9 bases matching TRBD2. Germline V gene lookup returns CDR1 SGHNT and CDR2 YYREEE (reference sequence). V was clipped by 2 bases and J by 5 bases; unmatched bases: 7. The CDR3 loop spans 15 amino acids. DNA for the CDR3: TGTGCCAGCAGCTTTGTTAGCGGGAGTTTGGAGACCCAGTACTTC. This translates into CASSFVSGSLETQYF.

In its sample, this clone was seen once. The J gene is TRBJ2-1, the V gene TRBV28, with D uncertain. Germline CDR1 is MDHEN and CDR2 is SYDVKM. The CDR3 runs 12 residues. Trimming took off 2 bases at V and 8 bases at J, with 7 bases between the two ends. The CDR3 sequence is CASSLPGDEQFF. The CDR3 DNA is TGTGCCAGCAGTTTACCTGGAGATGAGCAGTTCTTC.

The CDR3 DNA follows: TGTGCAACAGGAGGGGCGCATAATTCACCCCTCCACTTT. It encodes CATGGAHNSPLHF. V and J are TRBV25-1 and TRBJ1-6; TRBD1 is a possible D gene (5 bases). There are 13 residues in the CDR3. Germline-derived CDR1 and CDR2 are MGHDK and SYGVNS.

The rearrangement uses TRBV6-2 or TRBV6-3 and TRBJ1-2; unclear D gene. The CDR3 length is 14 residues. Trimming shortened V by 0 bases and J by 8 bases, and 13 bases separated the two germline ends. Germline V gene lookup returns CDR1 MNHEY and CDR2 SVGEGT. The CDR3 loop is CASSYSKSLRGYTF. The CDR3 region has the DNA TGTGCCAGCAGTTACTCGAAGTCCCTCCGGGGCTACACCTTC.

The rearrangement uses TRBV6-5 and TRBJ1-2; D unclear. Trimming took off 2 bases at V and 7 bases at J, with 11 bases between the two ends. The CDR3 covers 13 residues. The germline CDR1 and CDR2 sequences are MNHEY and SVGAGI. The CDR3 nucleotides read TGTGCCAGCAGTTACCTCGCGGGCGCTGGCTACACCTTC. Its protein product is CASSYLAGAGYTF.

As for this clone: The sample contains more than one DNA sequence encoding this CDR3. The V gene is TRBV5-5, the J gene TRBJ2-3; the D gene is possibly TRBD1 (6 bases). Looked up from germline, CDR1 is SGHKS and CDR2 is YYEKEE (reference sequence). Trimming removed 5 bases at V and 2 bases at J, with 12 bases between. CDR3 length: 14 residues. The CDR3 DNA sequence: TGTGCCAGCAGTTTCCGGGACAACACAGATACGCAGTATTTT. Protein: CASSFRDNTDTQYF. The full variable domain, in which reference TRBV5-5 and TRBJ2-3 provide the parts outside the CDR3, is DAGVTQSPTHLIKTRGQQVTLRCSPISGHKSVSWYQQVLGQGPQFIFQYYEKEERGRGNFPDRFSARQFPNYSSELNVNALLLGDSALYLCASSFRDNTDTQYFGPGTRLTVL.

The rearrangement links TRBV19 to TRBJ2-1; 7 nucleotides align to TRBD2. The CDR3 contains 16 residues. Germline V gene data show CDR1 as LNHDA and CDR2 as SQIVND (reference sequence). With V trimmed by 4 bases and J by 5 bases, 11 bases remained unmatched. The chain's CDR3 is CASSKLGGRADNEQFF. In DNA form, the CDR3 reads TGTGCCAGTAGTAAACTGGGTGGGAGGGCAGACAATGAGCAGTTCTTC.

This clone came up once. The chain combines TRBV7-2 with TRBJ2-1; D may be TRBD1 (6 bases). CDR1 and CDR2 from the germline V gene are SGHTA and FQGNSA. Deletions cut 5 bases from V and 0 bases from J, with 11 bases between. CDR3 size: 15 residues. The chain's CDR3 is CASSITGSSYNEQFF. CDR3 bases: TGTGCCAGCAGCATTACAGGGAGCTCCTACAATGAGCAGTTCTTC.

V is TRBV12-3 or TRBV12-4 and J is TRBJ1-2; D is perhaps TRBD1 (5 bases). Trimming left V 3 bases short and J 1 base short, with 6 bases between. The CDR3 is 13 amino acids. The CDR3 protein is CASSLTVNYGYTF. As DNA, the CDR3 is TGTGCCAGCAGTTTGACAGTTAACTATGGCTACACCTTC.

This clone was recorded a few times. Other DNA sequences within the sample encode an identical CDR3. The gene calls are TRBV28 and TRBJ2-7; 8 positions agree with TRBD1. Losses at the gene ends were 8 bases for V and 3 bases for J; bases not matched to a gene: 9. Germline CDR1 MDHEN, CDR2 SYDVKM. CDR3 size: 14 residues. CDR3 sequence: CASSLVGQGYEQYF. For the CDR3, the DNA is TGTGCCAGCTCGCTAGTAGGACAGGGCTACGAGCAGTACTTC.

The chain links TRBV5-1 to TRBJ1-5; 8 bases agree with TRBD1. This CDR3 has 14 amino acids. J was trimmed by 2 bases and V by 3 bases; bases with no gene match: 1. Germline V lookup: CDR1 SGHRS, CDR2 YFSETQ. CDR3 sequence (DNA): TGCGCCAGCAGCTGGGGACAGGGCAATCAGCCCCAGCATTTT. Its translation is CASSWGQGNQPQHF.

The V call is TRBV4-3, the J call TRBJ2-3; 9 bases fit TRBD2. V gave up 0 bases and J gave up 4 bases; unmatched junction bases: 14. From germline, CDR1 is LGHNA and CDR2 YSLEER. There are 19 residues in the CDR3. The CDR3 sequence is CASSQDVLAGPGGADTQYF. The CDR3 coding sequence is TGCGCCAGCAGCCAAGATGTTCTAGCGGGGCCGGGGGGGGCAGATACGCAGTATTTT.

The V and J genes are TRBV5-1 and TRBJ2-3; TRBD1 aligns across 9 bases. Germline V gene data show CDR1 as SGHRS and CDR2 as YFSETQ. This CDR3 is built from 17 residues. V shed 0 bases, J shed 2 bases, and the junction held 7 bases outside the gene matches. CDR3 sequence reads: CASSLEATGGPTDTQYF. The CDR3 bases are TGCGCCAGCAGCTTGGAAGCAACAGGGGGCCCCACAGATACGCAGTATTTT. The variable domain in full, with the rest retrieved from reference TRBV5-1 and TRBJ2-3, is KAGVTQTPRYLIKTRGQQVTLSCSPISGHRSVSWYQQTPGQGLQFLFEYFSETQRNKGNFPGRFSGRQFSNSRSEMNVSTLELGDSALYLCASSLEATGGPTDTQYFGPGTRLTVL.

The rearrangement links TRBV7-3 to TRBJ2-3; tentatively, D is TRBD1 (6 bases). The V and J ends lost 3 bases and 6 bases respectively, with 16 bases between them. This CDR3 is built from 15 residues. CDR1 is SGHTA, CDR2 FQGTGA, per germline. The CDR3 is CASSFSQGSWDTQYF. CDR3 in DNA: TGTGCCAGCAGCTTCTCCCAGGGGAGTTGGGATACGCAGTATTTT.

In its sample, this clone was seen once. The chain has TRBV28 and TRBJ2-7, with unresolved D. The V end was cut by 2 bases, the J end by 1 base, with 6 bases between. Germline-derived CDR1 and CDR2 are MDHEN and SYDVKM. The CDR3 is made up of 13 amino acids. CDR3 residues: CASSLGPSYEQYF. Written as DNA, the CDR3 is TGTGCCAGCAGTTTAGGGCCGTCCTACGAGCAGTACTTC.

The CDR3 DNA follows: TGTGCCAGCAGCCCGGGGATCTACGAGCAGTACTTC. This sequence encodes CASSPGIYEQYF. V is TRBV5-5 and J is TRBJ2-7; weak D call: TRBD2 (5 bases). The CDR3 length is 12 residues. CDR1 is SGHKS, CDR2 YYEKEE, per germline (reference sequence). With 4 bases removed from V and 3 bases from J, the gap between germline ends came to 8 bases.

The CDR3 reads CASRDRTGKNTEAFF. Here the CDR3 DNA reads TGTGCCAGCAGGGACAGGACAGGGAAGAACACTGAAGCTTTCTTT. The genes are TRBV2 and TRBJ1-1; 8 nucleotides align to TRBD1. This CDR3 is built from 15 residues. CDR1 is SNHLY and CDR2 is FYNNEI in the germline V gene. V trimming: 6 bases; J trimming: 1 base; junction bases outside the gene matches: 7.

J is TRBJ2-7 and V is TRBV28, with TRBD2 matching over 7 bases. With V trimmed by 7 bases and J by 6 bases, 18 bases remained unmatched. Germline values: CDR1 MDHEN, CDR2 SYDVKM. The CDR3 runs 16 residues. This CDR3 is CASKPRHAGLVPEQYF. The CDR3 DNA is TGTGCCAGCAAACCCCGACACGCTGGACTAGTGCCCGAGCAGTACTTC.

This clone was counted a single time. This chain joins TRBV21-1 and TRBJ2-1; the DNA was not used to check the table's D call, TRBD2. TRBV21-1 is described as a pseudogene. The CDR3 covers 20 residues. In nucleotides, the CDR3 is TGTGCCAGCAGCAAAGGGGTCCTAGCGGGAGGGAGCCTAGTAGACAATGAGCAGTTCTTC. Translated, it gives CASSKGVLAGGSLVDNEQFF.

The chain combines TRBV19 with TRBJ1-2, with 7 bases identical to TRBD1. The CDR3 loop spans 15 amino acids. From germline, CDR1 is LNHDA and CDR2 SQIVND (reference sequence). Trimming removed 5 bases from V and 4 bases from J; junction bases left unmatched: 10. Here the CDR3 reads CASSPTGDRSYGYTF. The CDR3 nucleotides are TGTGCCAGTAGTCCTACAGGGGATCGGTCCTATGGCTACACCTTC.

The rearrangement links TRBV11-2 to TRBJ2-7; D is possibly TRBD2 (5 bases). The CDR3 is 13 amino acids. CDR1 is SGHAT and CDR2 is FQNNGV in the germline V gene. Between the trimmed V and J ends, which lost 4 bases and 2 bases, there was a span of 9 bases. The CDR3 DNA reads as TGTGCCAGCAGCTCCCTGGGAGCCTACGAGCAGTACTTC. Protein: CASSSLGAYEQYF.

The chain combines TRBV5-4 with TRBJ1-2; TRBD1 matches at 8 bases. The CDR3 consists of 15 residues. V lost 3 bases and J lost 4; bases outside the gene matches: 8. From germline, CDR1 is SGHNT and CDR2 YYREEE (reference sequence). This chain's CDR3 is CASSSTGGKGYGYTF. The CDR3 nucleotides read TGTGCCAGCAGCTCCACAGGGGGAAAGGGCTATGGCTACACCTTC.

The chain links TRBV19 to TRBJ1-3; 8 bases map to TRBD1. Germline CDR1 reads LNHDA; CDR2 reads SQIVND (reference sequence). The CDR3 has 16 amino acids. The J segment lost 0 bases and the V segment lost 8 bases, leaving 9 bases of the junction unmatched. The CDR3 DNA is TGTGCCAGTGGGGGGGACAGGCGATTCTCTGGAAACACCATATATTTT. Amino acids: CASGGDRRFSGNTIYF.

J is TRBJ2-1 and V is TRBV9; D possibly corresponds to TRBD2 (7 bases). The CDR3 loop spans 15 amino acids. The germline V and J ends were trimmed by 4 bases and 9 bases, with 20 bases remaining between them. Germline V gene lookup returns CDR1 SGDLS and CDR2 YYNGEE. The CDR3 region has the DNA TGTGCCAGCAGCCCAGAAGGGGGGAGGGCCAGTGAGCAGTTCTTC. Amino acids: CASSPEGGRASEQFF.

This clone was observed once. The chain is built from TRBV11-2 and TRBJ2-1; the match to TRBD2 covers 8 bases. This CDR3 has 16 amino acids. Looked up from germline, CDR1 is SGHAT and CDR2 is FQNNGV. V lost 1 base, J lost 4 bases, and 6 bases stayed unmatched. CDR3 in amino acids: CASSLGQGLAYNEQFF. The CDR3 nucleotides read TGTGCCAGCAGCTTAGGCCAAGGACTAGCATACAATGAGCAGTTCTTC.

The V call is TRBV7-3, the J call TRBJ2-5; TRBD1 might be the D (8 bases). V was clipped by 5 bases and J by 5 bases, with 15 bases between them. CDR3 length equals 14 residues. Germline CDR1 is SGHTA and CDR2 is FQGTGA. CDR3 in DNA: TGTGCCAGCAGCCAACAGGGGGGGACGGAGACCCAGTACTTC. Translating it yields CASSQQGGTETQYF. The full variable domain, in which reference TRBV7-3 and TRBJ2-5 provide the parts outside the CDR3, is GAGVSQTPSNKVTEKGKYVELRCDPISGHTALYWYRQSLGQGPEFLIYFQGTGAADDSGLPNDRFFAVRPEGSVSTLKIQRTERGDSAVYLCASSQQGGTETQYFGPGTRLLVL.